The present entry profiles one T cell receptor (beta chain) with its context. This specimen comes from a study of blood T cell repertoires in COVID-19. About the research overall: Samples representing acute and convalescent COVID-19 were sourced from the United States, Italy and Spain. Sample material is recorded as cDNA or gDNA derived from T cells, B-cell-depleted T cells, or PBMCs.

Per the authors' pipeline: Scientists estimated how many nucleated cells there were by amplifying reference gene primers. The table came from immunoSEQ multiplex PCR; TCRdb's copy has only in-frame clones and leaves some out. V and J calls plus clone size are reproduced from that table; the DNA served to infer D and trimming. The table includes just under 250,000 clones, 75% to 90% detected once. The specimen was peripheral blood. This receptor was taken from a woman in her twenties or thirties who had recovered from COVID-19.

CDR3 in amino acids: CASSLWLAGAYNEQFF. CDR3 bases: TGTGCCAGCAGCTTGTGGTTAGCGGGGGCCTACAATGAGCAGTTCTTC. This chain uses TRBV7-9 with TRBJ2-1, with 9 bases fitting TRBD2. The CDR3 extends over 16 amino acids. The V segment lost 3 bases and the J segment 2 bases; nucleotides outside the gene matches: 5. Germline V gene lookup returns CDR1 SEHNR and CDR2 FQNEAQ (reference sequence).